This record concerns one T cell receptor beta chain sequence. The data are from a study of T cell repertoires in ileal Crohn's disease. Across the study: All patients had surgery for stricturing (about 60%) or penetrating (around 40%) disease.

The germline CDR1 and CDR2 sequences are SEHNR and FQNEAQ (reference sequence). V was clipped by 1 base and J by 1 base; unmatched bases: 9. The CDR3 covers 18 residues. Clones were sequenced by immunoSEQ multiplex PCR, and TCRdb holds only the in-frame ones, with some missing. The sample has more than 25,000 clones; roughly 78% are singletons. What was sequenced was ileal tissue. This sequence originates from an adult with Crohn's disease. The chain links TRBV7-9 to TRBJ2-2, with 7 bases matching TRBD1. This chain's CDR3 is CASSLGGGPGVNTGELFF. The DNA for the CDR3 is TGTGCCAGCAGCTTAGGAGGGGGCCCAGGGGTGAACACCGGGGAGCTGTTTTTT.